This section outlines one T cell receptor (beta chain) sequence together with its context. Its antigen is currently unknown. This sample is part of a study of cytomegalovirus exposure and HLA in healthy donors. Regarding the study as a whole: When analyzed later, the rates of TCR association showed variation by HLA locus, with DRB1 the most and HLA-C the fewest. Earlier analysis yielded a pattern in which most TCR beta V segments were productive about 90% or about 30% of the time.

The ends were cut back, 5 bases at V and 1 base at J, with 5 bases in the middle. Germline CDR1 is DFQATT and CDR2 is SNEGSKA (reference sequence). The CDR3 is 11 residues long. A multiplex PCR was run with 60 Vbeta primers and 13 Jbeta primers. The table came from immunoSEQ multiplex PCR; TCRdb's copy has only in-frame clones and leaves some out. The table shows approximately 130,000 clones, with around 76% occurring only once. The sequence was obtained from a woman between 45 and 65 years old in good health and CMV-seronegative. This chain joins TRBV20-1 and TRBJ1-2; D remains unclear. The material sequenced was PBMCs. CDR3 in amino acids: CSAVLNYGYTF. CDR3 bases: TGCAGTGCTGTCCTTAACTATGGCTACACCTTC.